Below, 25 T cell receptor beta chains from the same sample are listed, as sequenced in a study of cytomegalovirus exposure and HLA in healthy donors. Primers included in the PCR were 60 Vbeta and 13 Jbeta primers. This table comes from immunoSEQ multiplex PCR, and its TCRdb copy is limited to in-frame clones, with some not included. The sample shows about 180,000 clones, less than 85% of them seen only once. Sequenced: PBMCs. The source of these receptors is a boy between 2 and 15 years old in good health and CMV-seronegative.

Regarding this clone: Other nucleotide sequences from this sample produce the same CDR3. J is TRBJ2-2 and V is TRBV27; D remains unclear. The CDR3 runs to 11 residues. CDR1 is MNHEY, CDR2 SMNVEV, per germline (reference sequence). V lost 6 bases and J 4 bases, leaving 3 bases between the germline ends. The CDR3 reads CASSLTGELFF. The CDR3 nucleotides read TGTGCCAGCAGCCTCACCGGGGAGCTGTTTTTT.

V usage is TRBV5-5 and J usage is TRBJ2-1, with TRBD2 matching 12 bases. J gave up 10 bases and V 4 bases, and 12 bases lay outside the gene matches. The CDR3 is made up of 16 amino acids. CDR1 is SGHKS, CDR2 YYEKEE, per germline (reference sequence). As DNA, the CDR3 is TGTGCCAGCAGCGATGGACTAGCGGGACCCTTCAACGAGCAGTTCTTC. It encodes CASSDGLAGPFNEQFF.

This chain connects TRBV5-5 to TRBJ1-2; the D is unclear. Germline values: CDR1 SGHKS, CDR2 YYEKEE (reference sequence). CDR3 length equals 14 residues. Trimming cost V 2 bases and J 2 bases, with 10 bases left between them. CDR3 sequence reads: CASSLGLPNYGYTF. DNA of the CDR3: TGTGCCAGCAGCTTAGGACTGCCCAACTATGGCTACACCTTC.

The chain is built from TRBV6-5 and TRBJ1-6; 8 bases agree with TRBD1. The junction had 5 bases not matched to a gene; V was cut back by 1 base and J by 9 bases. CDR3 size: 15 residues. Germline assignment: CDR1 MNHEY and CDR2 SVGAGI. The CDR3 bases are TGTGCCAGCAGTTACTTCGGACAGGGTGCTTCACCCCTCCACTTT. The encoded protein is CASSYFGQGASPLHF.

The rearrangement uses TRBV19 and TRBJ1-5; D possibly corresponds to TRBD1 (6 bases). Germline CDR1 and CDR2: LNHDA and SQIVND (reference sequence). CDR3 length: 13 residues. Between the trimmed V and J ends, which lost 6 bases and 3 bases, there was a span of 9 bases. In nucleotides, the CDR3 is TGTGCCAGTAGCTCAGGGGTCAATCAGCCCCAGCATTTT. The encoded protein is CASSSGVNQPQHF.

The chain is built from TRBV27 and TRBJ2-1; perhaps TRBD1 as D (5 bases). From germline, CDR1 is MNHEY and CDR2 SMNVEV (reference sequence). This CDR3 is built from 16 residues. Trimming left V 5 bases short and J 0 bases short, with 14 bases between. CDR3 region: CASSPAGFSSYNEQFF. CDR3 DNA sequence: TGTGCCAGCAGTCCCGCAGGGTTCAGCTCCTACAATGAGCAGTTCTTC.

The rearrangement joins TRBV28 to TRBJ2-1, with TRBD2 matching over 9 bases. The CDR3 is 12 residues long. V dropped 3 bases and J dropped 11; count of bases not matched to a gene: 2. Germline CDR1 and CDR2: MDHEN and SYDVKM. The CDR3 nucleotides read TGTGCCAGCAGTTTTAGCGGGAGTAAGCAGTTCTTC. Translation: CASSFSGSKQFF.

V and J are TRBV19 and TRBJ2-4; D possibly corresponds to TRBD1 (6 bases). CDR1 and CDR2 from the germline V gene are LNHDA and SQIVND (reference sequence). V was shortened by 3 bases and J by 0 bases, with 21 bases between the two germline ends. The CDR3 is made up of 19 amino acids. CDR3 in amino acids: CASSISRARQGLAKNIQYF. CDR3 DNA: TGTGCCAGTAGTATCTCTCGGGCGAGGCAGGGGTTAGCCAAAAACATTCAGTACTTC. Full variable domain (outside the CDR3, taken from reference TRBV19 and TRBJ2-4): DGGITQSPKYLFRKEGQNVTLSCEQNLNHDAMYWYRQDPGQGLRLIYYSQIVNDFQKGDIAEGYSVSREKKESFPLTVTSAQKNPTAFYLCASSISRARQGLAKNIQYFGAGTRLSVL.

This sequence joins TRBV2 and TRBJ1-1; D may be TRBD1 (5 bases). Germline CDR1 SNHLY, CDR2 FYNNEI. CDR3 length: 17 residues. V shed 3 bases and J shed 0 bases, with 17 bases lying between them. CDR3 protein: CASSEGPPKRLNTEAFF. The CDR3 nucleotides read TGTGCCAGCAGTGAGGGGCCACCCAAAAGGCTGAACACTGAAGCTTTCTTT.

V gene TRBV28 combines with J gene TRBJ2-7; D may be TRBD2 (5 bases). V was trimmed by 5 bases and J by 9 bases, leaving 17 bases between them. Germline CDR1 and CDR2: MDHEN and SYDVKM. The CDR3 contains 13 residues. CDR3 region: CASSPGSPFGQYV. The DNA of the CDR3 is TGTGCCAGCAGTCCGGGGTCGCCATTCGGGCAGTACGTC.

V and J are TRBV9 and TRBJ1-2; 7 positions agree with TRBD1. Germline V CDR1 and CDR2: SGDLS, YYNGEE. This CDR3 contains 20 residues. The V segment lost 3 bases and the J segment 0 bases; nucleotides outside the gene matches: 20. CDR3 DNA sequence: TGTGCCAGCAGCGGATGGGGTGCAGGGGGTCTCCTTACAGCTAACTATGGCTACACCTTC. It translates to CASSGWGAGGLLTANYGYTF.

This chain joins TRBV11-2 and TRBJ1-2, with TRBD1 matching 7 bases. V dropped 0 bases and J dropped 8; count of bases not matched to a gene: 12. Germline lookup yields CDR1 SGHAT and CDR2 FQNNGV. The CDR3 length is 16 residues. This CDR3 is CASSLDPAGGLEGYTF. In DNA form, the CDR3 reads TGTGCCAGCAGCTTAGATCCGGCAGGGGGATTGGAAGGCTACACCTTC.

The chain uses TRBV28 and TRBJ2-7; D is perhaps TRBD2 (6 bases). The CDR3 is made up of 13 amino acids. Germline V CDR1 and CDR2: MDHEN, SYDVKM. Trimming shortened V by 6 bases and J by 4 bases, and 13 bases separated the two germline ends. The CDR3 DNA reads as TGTGCCAGCAGCCCGACTAGGACTTACGAGCAGTACTTC. This gives the protein CASSPTRTYEQYF.

The V gene is TRBV28, the J gene TRBJ2-7; D remains unclear. Germline V gene lookup returns CDR1 MDHEN and CDR2 SYDVKM. V gave up 6 bases and J gave up 4 bases, with 4 bases separating them. The CDR3 has 10 amino acids. The chain's CDR3 is CASSGYEQYF. DNA of the CDR3: TGTGCCAGCAGCGGTTACGAGCAGTACTTC.

The J gene is TRBJ1-1, the V gene TRBV15; D gene uncertain. The CDR3 loop spans 14 amino acids. Germline loops: CDR1 LNHNV, CDR2 YYDKDF (reference sequence). The V and J ends lost 2 bases and 6 bases respectively, with 13 bases between them. The CDR3 sequence is CATSRPSEGAEAFF. CDR3 in DNA: TGTGCCACCAGCAGACCTTCGGAGGGCGCTGAAGCTTTCTTT. The variable domain in full, with the rest retrieved from reference TRBV15 and TRBJ1-1, is DAMVIQNPRYQVTQFGKPVTLSCSQTLNHNVMYWYQQKSSQAPKLLFHYYDKDFNNEADTPDNFQSRRPNTSFCFLDIRSPGLGDTAMYLCATSRPSEGAEAFFGQGTRLTVV.

V gene TRBV7-9 combines with J gene TRBJ2-3; D might be TRBD2 (6 bases). V lost 10 bases and J 9 bases, leaving 26 bases between the germline ends. Germline values: CDR1 SEHNR, CDR2 FQNEAQ (reference sequence). The CDR3 is made up of 15 amino acids. The CDR3: CAIPLPGTSLPTQYF. The CDR3 coding sequence is TGTGCCATTCCCCTCCCAGGGACTTCATTACCCACGCAGTATTTT. Filled out from reference TRBV7-9 and TRBJ2-3, the complete variable domain reads DTGVSQNPRHKITKRGQNVTFRCDPISEHNRLYWYRQTLGQGPEFLTYFQNEAQLEKSRLLSDRFSAERPKGSFSTLEIQRTEQGDSAMYLCAIPLPGTSLPTQYFGPGTRLTVL.

The chain couples TRBV7-8 to TRBJ1-5; 8 nucleotides align to TRBD1. Germline assignment: CDR1 SGHVS and CDR2 FQNEAQ. The junction had 2 bases not matched to a gene; V was cut back by 2 bases and J by 2 bases. The CDR3 loop spans 15 amino acids. The chain's CDR3 is CASSLYRGGNQPQHF. The CDR3 region has the DNA TGTGCCAGCAGCTTATACAGGGGGGGCAATCAGCCCCAGCATTTT.

The chain combines TRBV2 with TRBJ1-1; D is possibly TRBD1 (6 bases). The CDR3 has 11 residues. Deletions cut 8 bases from V and 7 bases from J, with 11 bases between. The V gene's germline CDR1 is SNHLY and CDR2 FYNNEI. The CDR3 loop reads CASLYRDEAFF. In DNA, the CDR3 is TGTGCCAGCCTATACAGGGATGAAGCTTTCTTT.

In its sample, this clone was seen once. The rearrangement links TRBV20-1 to TRBJ2-1; a possible D gene is TRBD1 (6 bases). Trimming pared 5 bases from V and 8 bases from J, leaving 10 bases between. The CDR3 spans 11 residues. Germline V gene data show CDR1 as DFQATT and CDR2 as SNEGSKA (reference sequence). The CDR3 DNA reads TGCAGTGCTTCTAAGGGGGATGAGCAGTTCTTC. The encoded protein is CSASKGDEQFF.

The V gene is TRBV15, the J gene TRBJ2-6; D gene unclear. From germline, CDR1 is LNHNV and CDR2 YYDKDF (reference sequence). Trimming took off 0 bases at V and 0 bases at J, with 12 bases between the two ends. The CDR3 has 18 amino acids. The CDR3: CATSRDRNSPSGANVLTF. The DNA for the CDR3 is TGTGCCACCAGCAGAGATCGAAACAGCCCCTCTGGGGCCAACGTCCTGACTTTC.

The chain has TRBV9 and TRBJ2-5; 9 positions match TRBD2. From germline, CDR1 is SGDLS and CDR2 YYNGEE. Losses at the gene ends were 0 bases for V and 2 bases for J; bases not matched to a gene: 2. This CDR3 has 15 residues. CDR3 loop: CASSVAAGGQETQYF. CDR3 sequence (DNA): TGTGCCAGCAGCGTAGCGGCGGGAGGGCAAGAGACCCAGTACTTC.

The chain couples TRBV1 to TRBJ2-7; TRBD1 was called by the table and not checked on the DNA. TRBV1 is noted as a pseudogene. The CDR3 extends over 16 amino acids. CDR3 protein: CTSSQDSRDTYYEQYF. In DNA, the CDR3 is TGCACCAGCAGCCAAGATTCAAGGGACACTTACTACGAGCAGTACTTC.

The chain has TRBV19 and TRBJ2-5, with D perhaps matching TRBD1 (5 bases). The J call may be incorrect, as the DNA end agrees better with TRBJ2-7. The germline V gene has CDR1 LNHDA and CDR2 SQIVND (reference sequence). The CDR3 consists of 13 residues. This CDR3 reads CASSDLQAYEQYF. In DNA, the CDR3 is TGTGCCAGTAGCGATCTACAGGCCTACGAGCAGTACTTC.

J is TRBJ1-2 and V is TRBV30, with 8 bases matching TRBD1. CDR1 and CDR2 (germline): GTSNPN, SVGIG (reference sequence). V shed 5 bases and J 0 bases; nucleotides not matched to a gene: 11. The CDR3 is 16 residues long. In nucleotides, the CDR3 is TGTGCCTGGGGACAGGGAGCGGGCCAAACTAACTATGGCTACACCTTC. Translation: CAWGQGAGQTNYGYTF. Combining the CDR3 with reference TRBV30 and TRBJ1-2 gives the whole variable domain SQTIHQWPATLVQPVGSPLSLECTVEGTSNPNLYWYRQAAGRGLQLLFYSVGIGQISSEVPQNLSASRPQDRQFILSSKKLLLSDSGFYLCAWGQGAGQTNYGYTFGSGTRLTVV.

The gene calls are TRBV11-2 and TRBJ2-7, with 7 bases aligning to TRBD1. The germline CDR1 and CDR2 sequences are SGHAT and FQNNGV. This CDR3 is built from 16 residues. V dropped 1 base and J dropped 0; count of bases not matched to a gene: 6. This CDR3 reads CASSLAPGTASYEQYF. CDR3 DNA: TGTGCCAGCAGCTTAGCACCCGGGACAGCCTCCTACGAGCAGTACTTC. Full variable domain (missing parts from reference TRBV11-2 and TRBJ2-7): EAGVAQSPRYKIIEKRQSVAFWCNPISGHATLYWYQQILGQGPKLLIQFQNNGVVDDSQLPKDRFSAERLKGVDSTLKIQPAKLEDSAVYLCASSLAPGTASYEQYFGPGTRLTVT.